Below are 16 T cell receptor beta chains sequenced from a single sample in a study of beta chain features in type 1 diabetes. What was sequenced were expressed TCRB transcripts, since all of the isolated RNA had been reverse transcribed. TCRdb's table, derived via immunoSEQ multiplex PCR, lists solely in-frame clones and lacks some. Of more than 130,000 clones in the sample, 6% to 7.5% were seen once. Sequencing used central memory CD4+ T cells from blood. These receptors all come from a woman aged 25-40 years in good health.

The gene calls are TRBV6-5 and TRBJ2-7; TRBD1 might be the D (5 bases). The CDR3 has 14 amino acids. CDR1 is MNHEY and CDR2 is SVGAGI in the germline V gene. The ends were cut back, 5 bases at V and 1 base at J, with 12 bases in the middle. CDR3 amino acids: CASSALRVSYEQYF. Here the CDR3 DNA reads TGTGCCAGCAGTGCTCTCAGGGTTTCCTACGAGCAGTACTTC.

This clone has more than one count but fewer than ten. The chain has TRBV7-9 and TRBJ2-7; D perhaps matches TRBD2 (6 bases). Germline CDR1 is SEHNR and CDR2 is FQNEAQ (reference sequence). The CDR3 has 14 residues. Trimming took 5 bases from V and 1 from J, leaving 12 bases between them. CDR3 sequence: CASSPGTSSYEQYF. The CDR3 region has the DNA TGTGCCAGCAGCCCCGGGACTTCTTCCTACGAGCAGTACTTC. Together with reference TRBV7-9 and TRBJ2-7, the CDR3 gives the full variable domain: DTGVSQNPRHKITKRGQNVTFRCDPISEHNRLYWYRQTLGQGPEFLTYFQNEAQLEKSRLLSDRFSAERPKGSFSTLEIQRTEQGDSAMYLCASSPGTSSYEQYFGPGTRLTVT.

This chain uses TRBV19 with TRBJ2-4; D is possibly TRBD1 (6 bases). V was shortened by 2 bases and J by 2 bases, with 7 bases between the two germline ends. The CDR3 has 14 residues. From germline, CDR1 is LNHDA and CDR2 SQIVND (reference sequence). CDR3 protein: CASSIQGSKNIQYF. DNA of the CDR3: TGTGCCAGTAGTATACAGGGGTCCAAAAACATTCAGTACTTC.

This clone was seen at least ten times. This chain links TRBV7-2 with TRBJ1-2; no reliable D call. Trimming took off 5 bases at V and 8 bases at J, with 18 bases between the two ends. CDR1 and CDR2 from the germline V gene are SGHTA and FQGNSA. The length of the CDR3 is 14 residues. The CDR3 sequence: CASSPYLFSGGYTF. CDR3 bases: TGTGCCAGCAGCCCCTACCTATTCTCGGGGGGCTACACCTTC.

This clone was seen a few times. The rearrangement links TRBV28 to TRBJ2-5, with D tentatively TRBD2 (6 bases). Trimming stripped 5 bases from V and 8 bases from J, with 18 bases between. Germline V gives CDR1 MDHEN, CDR2 SYDVKM. This CDR3 is built from 14 residues. CDR3 residues: CASSLPGPGSTQYF. The CDR3 DNA reads as TGTGCCAGCAGTCTCCCGGGTCCCGGGAGCACCCAGTACTTC.

The rearrangement links TRBV5-5 to TRBJ2-1; 8 bases fit TRBD2. This CDR3 spans 15 amino acids. V shed 4 bases, J shed 3 bases, and the junction held 6 bases outside the gene matches. The germline V gene encodes CDR1 SGHKS and CDR2 YYEKEE (reference sequence). DNA of the CDR3: TGTGCCAGCAGCAAAATAGCGGGGAACTACAATGAGCAGTTCTTC. Its translation: CASSKIAGNYNEQFF. The full variable domain, with the rest looked up from reference TRBV5-5 and TRBJ2-1, is DAGVTQSPTHLIKTRGQQVTLRCSPISGHKSVSWYQQVLGQGPQFIFQYYEKEERGRGNFPDRFSARQFPNYSSELNVNALLLGDSALYLCASSKIAGNYNEQFFGPGTRLTVL.

The V gene is TRBV5-1, the J gene TRBJ2-1; 7 bases line up with TRBD2. The V gene end was trimmed by 4 bases and the J gene end by 5 bases; junction bases not matched to a gene: 6. The CDR3 runs 14 residues. Per the germline V gene, CDR1 is SGHRS and CDR2 is YFSETQ. This CDR3 reads CASSSSGTNNEQFF. In nucleotides, the CDR3 is TGCGCCAGCAGCAGCTCCGGGACTAACAATGAGCAGTTCTTC. Combining the CDR3 with reference TRBV5-1 and TRBJ2-1 gives the whole variable domain KAGVTQTPRYLIKTRGQQVTLSCSPISGHRSVSWYQQTPGQGLQFLFEYFSETQRNKGNFPGRFSGRQFSNSRSEMNVSTLELGDSALYLCASSSSGTNNEQFFGPGTRLTVL.

J is TRBJ2-2 and V is TRBV9; D might be TRBD1 (6 bases). The germline V gene encodes CDR1 SGDLS and CDR2 YYNGEE. V lost 4 bases to trimming and J lost 0 bases, with 10 bases between them. This CDR3 has 15 residues. The CDR3 loop is CASSQGYANTGELFF. CDR3 sequence (DNA): TGTGCCAGCAGCCAGGGGTACGCGAACACCGGGGAGCTGTTTTTT.

This clone came up a few times. The gene calls are TRBV4-3 and TRBJ1-3; D remains ambiguous. The V gene lost 2 bases and the J gene lost 2 bases, with 10 bases spanning the gap. Germline V gene sequence: CDR1 LGHNA, CDR2 YSLEER. The CDR3 length is 15 residues. CDR3 loop: CASSQKRRTGNTIYF. For the CDR3, the DNA is TGCGCCAGCAGCCAAAAACGTAGAACTGGAAACACCATATATTTT.

This clone was found a few times. The rearrangement joins TRBV11-3 to TRBJ2-3; D possibly corresponds to TRBD1 (5 bases). The CDR3 contains 15 residues. The V gene lost 4 bases and the J gene lost 6 bases, with 17 bases spanning the gap. CDR1 SGHNT and CDR2 YENEEA come from the germline V gene. The DNA of the CDR3 is TGTGCCAGCAGCTCCGGACCTTTGGGGCCGGATACGCAGTATTTT. Amino acids: CASSSGPLGPDTQYF.

The chain combines TRBV28 with TRBJ1-5; TRBD1 matches at 7 bases. The germline CDR1 and CDR2 sequences are MDHEN and SYDVKM. The V and J ends lost 3 bases and 7 bases, in that order; junction bases with no gene match: 9. This CDR3 is built from 15 residues. DNA for the CDR3: TGTGCCAGCAGTTTCCTACAGGGGAGCGTCCAGCCCCAGCATTTT. Translated, it gives CASSFLQGSVQPQHF.

The chain uses TRBV18 and TRBJ2-7, with 7 bases that match TRBD2. Trimming at V came to 6 bases and at J to 5 bases, leaving 7 bases not matched to a gene. This CDR3 has 13 residues. Per the germline V gene, CDR1 is KGHSH and CDR2 is LQKENI. The CDR3 DNA follows: TGTGCCAGCTCGCGGGGGACGGCCGACGAGCAGTACTTC. Amino acid sequence: CASSRGTADEQYF.

The chain carries TRBV7-3 and TRBJ2-3, with D hard to call. The germline V gene has CDR1 SGHTA and CDR2 FQGTGA. The CDR3 is 13 residues long. Trimming shortened V by 1 base and J by 2 bases, and 4 bases separated the two germline ends. CDR3 DNA sequence: TGTGCCAGCAGCTTAATAAACACAGATACGCAGTATTTT. Protein sequence: CASSLINTDTQYF.

This clone came up a few times. V and J are TRBV9 and TRBJ1-2; the D gene is possibly TRBD1 (6 bases). V was cut by 3 bases and J by 2 bases, with 11 bases left in between. The germline CDR1 and CDR2 sequences are SGDLS and YYNGEE. The CDR3 is 14 residues long. CDR3 DNA sequence: TGTGCCAGCAGCGCAACAGGGCCCAACTATGGCTACACCTTC. Protein: CASSATGPNYGYTF. Looking up the rest from reference TRBV9 and TRBJ1-2 gives the full variable domain: DSGVTQTPKHLITATGQRVTLRCSPRSGDLSVYWYQQSLDQGLQFLIQYYNGEERAKGNILERFSAQQFPDLHSELNLSSLELGDSALYFCASSATGPNYGYTFGSGTRLTVV.

This clone was recorded at least ten times. The chain joins TRBV9 to TRBJ2-3, with 9 positions matching TRBD2. V trimming: 3 bases; J trimming: 1 base; junction bases outside the gene matches: 6. The CDR3 contains 16 residues. Germline V lookup: CDR1 SGDLS, CDR2 YYNGEE. CDR3 region: CASSGSGRRRTDTQYF. The CDR3 DNA is TGTGCCAGCAGCGGTAGCGGGAGAAGGCGCACAGATACGCAGTATTTT. Complete variable domain (other parts from reference TRBV9 and TRBJ2-3): DSGVTQTPKHLITATGQRVTLRCSPRSGDLSVYWYQQSLDQGLQFLIQYYNGEERAKGNILERFSAQQFPDLHSELNLSSLELGDSALYFCASSGSGRRRTDTQYFGPGTRLTVL.

A few counts support this clone. The V call is TRBV19, the J call TRBJ1-2; possible D gene TRBD1, 5 bases. This CDR3 region has 15 residues. Germline lookup yields CDR1 LNHDA and CDR2 SQIVND (reference sequence). V lost 9 bases to trimming and J lost 5 bases, with 22 bases between them. CDR3 in DNA: TGTGCCAGCTGGCTGGGGGACTCCGAGGGTTATGGCTACACCTTC. Translated, it gives CASWLGDSEGYGYTF.